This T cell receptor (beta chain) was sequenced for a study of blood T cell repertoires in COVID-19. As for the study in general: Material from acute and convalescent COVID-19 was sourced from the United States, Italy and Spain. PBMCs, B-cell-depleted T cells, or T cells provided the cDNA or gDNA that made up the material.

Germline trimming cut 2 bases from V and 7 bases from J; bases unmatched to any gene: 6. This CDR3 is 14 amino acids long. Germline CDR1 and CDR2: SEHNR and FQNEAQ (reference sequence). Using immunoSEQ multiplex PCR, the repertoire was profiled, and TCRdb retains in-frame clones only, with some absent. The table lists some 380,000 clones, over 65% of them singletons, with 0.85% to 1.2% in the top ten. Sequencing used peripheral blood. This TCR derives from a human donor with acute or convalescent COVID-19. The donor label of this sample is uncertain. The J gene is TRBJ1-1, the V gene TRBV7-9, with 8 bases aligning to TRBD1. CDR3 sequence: CASSLRQGAFEAFF. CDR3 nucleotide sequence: TGTGCCAGCAGCTTAAGGCAGGGGGCTTTTGAAGCTTTCTTT. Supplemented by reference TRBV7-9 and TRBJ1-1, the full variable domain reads DTGVSQNPRHKITKRGQNVTFRCDPISEHNRLYWYRQTLGQGPEFLTYFQNEAQLEKSRLLSDRFSAERPKGSFSTLEIQRTEQGDSAMYLCASSLRQGAFEAFFGQGTRLTVV.